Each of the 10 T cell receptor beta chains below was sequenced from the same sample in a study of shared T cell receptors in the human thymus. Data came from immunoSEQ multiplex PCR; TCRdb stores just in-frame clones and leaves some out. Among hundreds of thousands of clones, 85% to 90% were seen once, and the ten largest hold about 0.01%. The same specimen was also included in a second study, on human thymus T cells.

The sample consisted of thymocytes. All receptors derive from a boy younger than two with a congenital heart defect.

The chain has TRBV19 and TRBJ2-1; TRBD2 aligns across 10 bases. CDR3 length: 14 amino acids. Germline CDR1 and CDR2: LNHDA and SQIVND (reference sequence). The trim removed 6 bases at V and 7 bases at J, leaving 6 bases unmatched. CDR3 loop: CASSLAGEANEQFF. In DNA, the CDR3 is TGTGCCAGTAGCCTAGCGGGAGAGGCGAATGAGCAGTTCTTC.

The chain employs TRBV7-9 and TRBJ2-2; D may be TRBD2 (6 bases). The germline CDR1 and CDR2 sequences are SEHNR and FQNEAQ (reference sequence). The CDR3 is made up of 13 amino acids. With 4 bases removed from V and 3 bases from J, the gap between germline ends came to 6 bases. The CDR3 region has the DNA TGTGCCAGCAGCTCTAGCGACACCGGGGAGCTGTTTTTT. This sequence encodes CASSSSDTGELFF.

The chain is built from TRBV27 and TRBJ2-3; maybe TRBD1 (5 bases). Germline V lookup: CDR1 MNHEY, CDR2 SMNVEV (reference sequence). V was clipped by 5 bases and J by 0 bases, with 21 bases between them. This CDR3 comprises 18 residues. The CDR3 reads CASSPQSYRSPSTDTQYF. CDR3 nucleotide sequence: TGTGCCAGCAGTCCCCAATCTTACAGGAGCCCTAGCACAGATACGCAGTATTTT.

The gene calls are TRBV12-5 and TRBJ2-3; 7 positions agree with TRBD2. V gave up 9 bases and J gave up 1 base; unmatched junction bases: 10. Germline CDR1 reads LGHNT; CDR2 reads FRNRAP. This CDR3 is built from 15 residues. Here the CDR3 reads CASSPGRGGTDTQYF. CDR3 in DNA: TGTGCTAGCTCTCCGGGACGGGGGGGCACAGATACGCAGTATTTT. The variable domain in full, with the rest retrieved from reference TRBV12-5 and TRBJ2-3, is DARVTQTPRHKVTEMGQEVTMRCQPILGHNTVFWYRQTMMQGLELLAYFRNRAPLDDSGMPKDRFSAEMPDATLATLKIQPSEPRDSAVYFCASSPGRGGTDTQYFGPGTRLTVL.

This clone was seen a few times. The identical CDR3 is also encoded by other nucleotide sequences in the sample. CDR3 nucleotide sequence: TGTGCCAGCAGTTTAGACAGGGGGCAAGAGACCCAGTACTTC. Residues: CASSLDRGQETQYF. J is TRBJ2-5 and V is TRBV28; 9 bases match TRBD1. Germline values: CDR1 MDHEN, CDR2 SYDVKM. The CDR3 is made up of 14 amino acids. V dropped 2 bases and J dropped 2; count of bases not matched to a gene: 0.

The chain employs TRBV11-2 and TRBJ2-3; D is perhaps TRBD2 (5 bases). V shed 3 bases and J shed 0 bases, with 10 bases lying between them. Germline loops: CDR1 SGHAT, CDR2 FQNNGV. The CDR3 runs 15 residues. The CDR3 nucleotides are TGTGCCAGCAGCTTGGGAGCGGCTAGCACAGATACGCAGTATTTT. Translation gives CASSLGAASTDTQYF.

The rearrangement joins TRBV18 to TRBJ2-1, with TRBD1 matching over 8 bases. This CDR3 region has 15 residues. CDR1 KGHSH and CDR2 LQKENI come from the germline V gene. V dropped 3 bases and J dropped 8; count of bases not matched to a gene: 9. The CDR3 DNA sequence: TGTGCCAGCTCACCGCCGGGACAGGCAAGCGATGAGCAGTTCTTC. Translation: CASSPPGQASDEQFF.

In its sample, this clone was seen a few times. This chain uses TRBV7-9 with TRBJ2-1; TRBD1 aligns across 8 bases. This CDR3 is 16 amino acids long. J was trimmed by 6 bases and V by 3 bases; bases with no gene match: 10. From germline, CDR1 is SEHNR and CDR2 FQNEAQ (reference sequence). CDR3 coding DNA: TGTGCCAGCAGCTTCTTGACAGGGGCTGACCTCAATGAGCAGTTCTTC. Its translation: CASSFLTGADLNEQFF.

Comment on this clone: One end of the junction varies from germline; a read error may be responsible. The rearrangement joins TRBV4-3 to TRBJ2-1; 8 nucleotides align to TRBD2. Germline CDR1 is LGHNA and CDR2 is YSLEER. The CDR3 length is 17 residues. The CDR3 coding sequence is TGCGCCAGCGGCCAGGGGAAAGCGGGAGACTCCTACAATGAGCAGTTCTTC. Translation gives CASGQGKAGDSYNEQFF.

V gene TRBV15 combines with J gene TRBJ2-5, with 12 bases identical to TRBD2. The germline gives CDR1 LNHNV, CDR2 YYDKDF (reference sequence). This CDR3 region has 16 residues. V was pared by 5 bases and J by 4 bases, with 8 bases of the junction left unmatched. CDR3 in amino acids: CATSGHLTSGGETQYF. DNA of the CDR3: TGTGCCACCAGCGGACACTTGACTAGCGGGGGAGAGACCCAGTACTTC.